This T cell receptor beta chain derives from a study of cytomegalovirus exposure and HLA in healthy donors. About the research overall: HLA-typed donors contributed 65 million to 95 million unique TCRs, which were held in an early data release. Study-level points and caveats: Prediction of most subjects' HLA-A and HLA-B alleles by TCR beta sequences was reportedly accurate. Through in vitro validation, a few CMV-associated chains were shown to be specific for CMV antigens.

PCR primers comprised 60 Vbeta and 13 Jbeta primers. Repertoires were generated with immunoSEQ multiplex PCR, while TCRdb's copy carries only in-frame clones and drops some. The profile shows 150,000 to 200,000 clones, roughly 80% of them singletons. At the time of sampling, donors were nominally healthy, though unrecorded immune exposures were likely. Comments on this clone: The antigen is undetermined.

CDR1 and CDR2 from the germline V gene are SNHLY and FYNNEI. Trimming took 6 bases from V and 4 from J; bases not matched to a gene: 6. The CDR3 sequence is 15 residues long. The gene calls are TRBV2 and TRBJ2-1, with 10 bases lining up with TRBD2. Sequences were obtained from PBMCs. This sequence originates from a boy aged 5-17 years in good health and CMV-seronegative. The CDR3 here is CASRFGTSVYNEQFF. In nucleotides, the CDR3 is TGTGCCAGCAGATTCGGGACTAGCGTATACAATGAGCAGTTCTTC.